The 2 T cell receptor beta chains below were found in one sample sequenced in a study of control samples from healthy donors and cancer patients (dated by TCRdb to the early 2020s). Receptor amplification or capture employed the immunoSEQ multiplex PCR assay. In TCRdb, the immuneACCESS table is reduced to in-frame sequences with V and J assigned. These tables do not hold every clone; where another copy was compared, an unresolved V gene accounts for under half, and the others remain unexplained. Recorded for this sample are under 200,000 clones; 92% of them occurred a single time. About 0.73% of the sample is in the top ten clones. Sequencing was carried out using blood. These receptors originate from a woman aged 30 to 39 in good health.

V gene TRBV28 combines with J gene TRBJ2-2, with 12 bases identical to TRBD2. This CDR3 contains 19 residues. V lost 3 bases and J lost 4; bases outside the gene matches: 12. Germline lookup yields CDR1 MDHEN and CDR2 SYDVKM. CDR3 nucleotides: TGTGCCAGCAGTTTTAGAGCTAGCGGGAGGGCCCCGACCACCGGGGAGCTGTTTTTT. The encoded protein is CASSFRASGRAPTTGELFF.

The chain joins TRBV7-2 to TRBJ1-6; D might be TRBD1 (5 bases). Deletions cut 0 bases from V and 0 bases from J, with 18 bases between. CDR1 and CDR2 (germline): SGHTA, FQGNSA. The CDR3 has 20 amino acids. This CDR3 is CASSLAVRGSSGSYNSPLHF. The CDR3, as DNA: TGTGCCAGCAGCTTAGCAGTTCGGGGGAGCTCTGGCTCCTATAATTCACCCCTCCACTTT.